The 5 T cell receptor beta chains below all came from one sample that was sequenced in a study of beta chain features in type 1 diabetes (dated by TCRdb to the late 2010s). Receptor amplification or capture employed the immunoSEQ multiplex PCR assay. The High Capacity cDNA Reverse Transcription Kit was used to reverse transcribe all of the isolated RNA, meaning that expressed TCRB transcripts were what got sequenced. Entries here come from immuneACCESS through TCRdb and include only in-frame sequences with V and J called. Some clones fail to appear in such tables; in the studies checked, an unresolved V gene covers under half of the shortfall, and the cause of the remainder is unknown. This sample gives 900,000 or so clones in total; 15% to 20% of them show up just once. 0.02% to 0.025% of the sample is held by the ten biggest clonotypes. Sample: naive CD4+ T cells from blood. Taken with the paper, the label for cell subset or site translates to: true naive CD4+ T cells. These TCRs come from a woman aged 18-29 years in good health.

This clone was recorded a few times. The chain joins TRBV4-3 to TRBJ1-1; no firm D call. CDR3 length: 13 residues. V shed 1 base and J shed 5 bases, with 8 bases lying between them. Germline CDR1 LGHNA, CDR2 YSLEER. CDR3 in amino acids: CASSQAGRTEAFF. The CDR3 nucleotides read TGCGCCAGCAGCCAAGCCGGGAGGACTGAAGCTTTCTTT.

The CDR3 nucleotides read TGTGCCAGCAGAACAAATCGAGTCACAGATACGCAGTATTTT. As protein: CASRTNRVTDTQYF. The V and J genes are TRBV6-5 and TRBJ2-3; D not certain. In germline, CDR1 is MNHEY, CDR2 SVGAGI. The CDR3 length is 14 residues. Trimming took 6 bases from V and 2 from J, leaving 12 bases between them.

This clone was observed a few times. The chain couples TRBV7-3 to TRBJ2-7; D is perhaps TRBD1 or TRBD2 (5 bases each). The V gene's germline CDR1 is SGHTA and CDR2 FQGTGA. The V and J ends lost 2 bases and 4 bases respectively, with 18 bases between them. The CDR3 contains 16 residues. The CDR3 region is CASSLGTQDWRYEQYF. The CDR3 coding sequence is TGTGCCAGCAGCTTAGGAACACAGGACTGGCGGTACGAGCAGTACTTC.

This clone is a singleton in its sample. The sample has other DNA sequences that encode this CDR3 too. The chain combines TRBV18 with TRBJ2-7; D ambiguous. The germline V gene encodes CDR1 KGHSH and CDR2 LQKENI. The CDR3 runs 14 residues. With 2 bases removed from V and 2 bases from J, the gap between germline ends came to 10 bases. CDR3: CASSPGRQTYEQYF. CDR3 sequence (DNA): TGTGCCAGCTCACCAGGTAGGCAGACCTACGAGCAGTACTTC.

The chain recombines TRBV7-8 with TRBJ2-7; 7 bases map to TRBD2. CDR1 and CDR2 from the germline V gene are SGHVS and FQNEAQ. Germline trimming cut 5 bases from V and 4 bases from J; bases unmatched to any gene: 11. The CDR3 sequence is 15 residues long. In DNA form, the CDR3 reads TGTGCCAGCAGCCAAGGAGCGGGACGCGCTTACGAGCAGTACTTC. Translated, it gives CASSQGAGRAYEQYF.